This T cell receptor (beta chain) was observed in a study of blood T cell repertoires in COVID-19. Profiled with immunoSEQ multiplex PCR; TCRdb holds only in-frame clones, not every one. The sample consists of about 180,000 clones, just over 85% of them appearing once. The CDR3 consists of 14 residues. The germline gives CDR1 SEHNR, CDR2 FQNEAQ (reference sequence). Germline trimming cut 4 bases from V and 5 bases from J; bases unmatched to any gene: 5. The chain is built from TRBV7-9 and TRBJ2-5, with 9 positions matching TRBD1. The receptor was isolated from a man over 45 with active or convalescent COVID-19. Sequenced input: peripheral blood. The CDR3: CASSYRGRGETQYF. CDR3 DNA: TGTGCCAGCAGCTACAGGGGGCGCGGGGAGACCCAGTACTTC.